The subject of this entry is one TCR beta chain. These data originate in a study of blood T cell repertoires in COVID-19. Study information: Acute-phase and convalescent COVID-19 samples originated in the United States, Italy and Spain. PBMCs, B-cell-depleted T cells, or T cells provided the cDNA or gDNA that made up the material.

TCRdb's copy holds only in-frame clones and misses some; the assay was immunoSEQ multiplex PCR. The table includes 55,000 to 75,000 clones, roughly 90% detected once. V shed 1 base and J shed 4 bases, with 11 bases lying between them. This CDR3 has 15 residues. Germline lookup yields CDR1 SGHTA and CDR2 FQGNSA. Sequences were obtained from peripheral blood. The sequence was collected from a man over 45 with active COVID-19. This chain connects TRBV7-2 to TRBJ1-5, with D hard to call. The CDR3 spells CASSLGDSFNQPQHF. CDR3 nucleotide sequence: TGTGCCAGCAGCTTAGGAGACTCCTTTAATCAGCCCCAGCATTTT.